This TCR beta chain was recovered during a study of blood T cell repertoires in COVID-19. At the level of the study: Acute-phase and convalescent COVID-19 samples originated in the United States, Italy and Spain. The analysed material was cDNA or gDNA that came from T cells, B-cell-depleted T cells, or PBMCs.

How the authors handled the data: Reference gene primer amplification in the assay estimated nucleated cell counts. Sequenced by immunoSEQ multiplex PCR; TCRdb stores in-frame clones only, minus some. V, J and clone size are those of that table, while D and trimming were read from the DNA. This sample yields fewer than 120,000 clones, of which around 76% are seen a single time; roughly 3.8% belongs to the top ten. The sequence came from a woman of 80 years or more with acute or convalescent COVID-19. Sequences were obtained from peripheral blood.

This CDR3 is CASSLGTAYSNQPQHF. CDR3 nucleotide sequence: TGTGCCAGCAGCTTGGGGACAGCTTATAGCAATCAGCCCCAGCATTTT. This chain links TRBV5-5 with TRBJ1-5; weak D call: TRBD1 (6 bases). V dropped 0 bases and J dropped 0 bases, with 10 bases sitting between them. Germline V gene data show CDR1 as SGHKS and CDR2 as YYEKEE (reference sequence). The CDR3 loop spans 16 amino acids.